This is a list of T cell receptor beta chains from one sample in a study of blood T cell repertoires in COVID-19. TCRdb's copy holds only in-frame clones and misses some; the assay was immunoSEQ multiplex PCR. The top ten clones hold 3% to 3.5% of a sample with about 150,000 clones, about 86% of them seen once. Sequencing was performed on peripheral blood. All receptors come from a woman of 80 years or more with acute or convalescent COVID-19. CDR3s include the opening cysteine and the closing phenylalanine or tryptophan. Each record gives: CDR3 protein, V gene, J gene, D gene, clone size, CDR3 length. The D gene is left open where the match is weak. Clone size is given for some rows only: seen once, a few or many times, or a class if the clone is expanded.

cdr3_aa: CASSQVSVLGELFF
v_call: TRBV4-1
j_call: TRBJ2-2
d_call: NA
clone_size: NA
cdr3_length: 14

cdr3_aa: CASSPSQQETQYF
v_call: TRBV18
j_call: TRBJ2-5
d_call: NA
clone_size: NA
cdr3_length: 13

cdr3_aa: CASSTTGTGRTEAFF
v_call: TRBV6-5
j_call: TRBJ1-1
d_call: TRBD1
clone_size: NA
cdr3_length: 15

cdr3_aa: CAISGGENTEAFF
v_call: TRBV10-3
j_call: TRBJ1-1
d_call: NA
clone_size: NA
cdr3_length: 13

cdr3_aa: CASRSSGQGAYEQYF
v_call: TRBV6-6
j_call: TRBJ2-7
d_call: TRBD1
clone_size: NA
cdr3_length: 15

cdr3_aa: CASSAMGGHTDTQYF
v_call: TRBV9
j_call: TRBJ2-3
d_call: NA
clone_size: NA
cdr3_length: 15

cdr3_aa: CATSVHRAYNEQFF
v_call: TRBV24-1
j_call: TRBJ2-1
d_call: NA
clone_size: NA
cdr3_length: 14

cdr3_aa: CASSLSGGTTNEQFF
v_call: TRBV7-2
j_call: TRBJ2-1
d_call: TRBD2
clone_size: NA
cdr3_length: 15

cdr3_aa: CASSPPGTGGRGDTQYF
v_call: TRBV18
j_call: TRBJ2-3
d_call: TRBD1
clone_size: NA
cdr3_length: 17

cdr3_aa: CASTLGWGGNTEAFF
v_call: TRBV19
j_call: TRBJ1-1
d_call: NA
clone_size: NA
cdr3_length: 15

cdr3_aa: CASSLPRGFDNTGELFF
v_call: TRBV11-3
j_call: TRBJ2-2
d_call: NA
clone_size: NA
cdr3_length: 17

cdr3_aa: CASSLSGVNTEAFF
v_call: TRBV11-2
j_call: TRBJ1-1
d_call: NA
clone_size: NA
cdr3_length: 14

cdr3_aa: CASKSYQGQPQHF
v_call: TRBV2
j_call: TRBJ1-5
d_call: NA
clone_size: once
cdr3_length: 13

cdr3_aa: CASSSYGQLQETQYF
v_call: TRBV27
j_call: TRBJ2-5
d_call: NA
clone_size: NA
cdr3_length: 15

cdr3_aa: CASSLQGRGGYTF
v_call: TRBV27
j_call: TRBJ1-2
d_call: NA
clone_size: NA
cdr3_length: 13

cdr3_aa: CATSRDGTSGGAYNEQFF
v_call: TRBV15
j_call: TRBJ2-1
d_call: TRBD2
clone_size: NA
cdr3_length: 18

cdr3_aa: CASSLQQNTEAFF
v_call: TRBV27
j_call: TRBJ1-1
d_call: NA
clone_size: NA
cdr3_length: 13

cdr3_aa: CASSLAPQPLHF
v_call: TRBV12-3/TRBV12-4
j_call: TRBJ1-6
d_call: NA
clone_size: NA
cdr3_length: 12

cdr3_aa: CASVNPGTEYYGYTF
v_call: TRBV28
j_call: TRBJ1-2
d_call: NA
clone_size: few
cdr3_length: 15

cdr3_aa: CASSYGTEFLHF
v_call: TRBV11-2
j_call: TRBJ1-6
d_call: TRBD1
clone_size: NA
cdr3_length: 12

cdr3_aa: CASRLLAARSTDTQYF
v_call: TRBV5-1
j_call: TRBJ2-3
d_call: TRBD2
clone_size: NA
cdr3_length: 16

cdr3_aa: CATSRGSGVFLGEKLFF
v_call: TRBV15
j_call: TRBJ1-4
d_call: NA
clone_size: NA
cdr3_length: 17

cdr3_aa: CASSYRAGGLNEQFF
v_call: TRBV6-5
j_call: TRBJ2-1
d_call: TRBD2
clone_size: NA
cdr3_length: 15

cdr3_aa: CASRLRDWDNQPQHF
v_call: TRBV2
j_call: TRBJ1-5
d_call: NA
clone_size: NA
cdr3_length: 15

cdr3_aa: CASSAGQGDGANVLTF
v_call: TRBV25-1
j_call: TRBJ2-6
d_call: TRBD1
clone_size: medium-sized
cdr3_length: 16

cdr3_aa: CASSQDRGQPDQPQHF
v_call: TRBV4-1
j_call: TRBJ1-5
d_call: NA
clone_size: few
cdr3_length: 16

cdr3_aa: CASSSDRGDGYTF
v_call: TRBV6-6
j_call: TRBJ1-2
d_call: TRBD1
clone_size: NA
cdr3_length: 13

cdr3_aa: CASSPPGQSYEQYF
v_call: TRBV5-1
j_call: TRBJ2-7
d_call: TRBD1
clone_size: NA
cdr3_length: 14

cdr3_aa: CASSGIRGEQYF
v_call: TRBV6-5
j_call: TRBJ2-7
d_call: NA
clone_size: NA
cdr3_length: 12

cdr3_aa: CSVAAGIAKNIQYF
v_call: TRBV29-1
j_call: TRBJ2-4
d_call: NA
clone_size: NA
cdr3_length: 14

cdr3_aa: CASSAGQPFSGNTIYF
v_call: TRBV7-2
j_call: TRBJ1-3
d_call: TRBD1
clone_size: NA
cdr3_length: 16

cdr3_aa: CASRFRNTEAFF
v_call: TRBV7-2
j_call: TRBJ1-1
d_call: NA
clone_size: NA
cdr3_length: 12

cdr3_aa: CASSYNGRATGELFF
v_call: TRBV6-6
j_call: TRBJ2-2
d_call: TRBD2
clone_size: NA
cdr3_length: 15

cdr3_aa: CASSLERGVTDTQYF
v_call: TRBV4-1
j_call: TRBJ2-3
d_call: TRBD2
clone_size: few
cdr3_length: 15

cdr3_aa: CASLDRGAYGYTF
v_call: TRBV6-5
j_call: TRBJ1-2
d_call: TRBD1
clone_size: NA
cdr3_length: 13

cdr3_aa: CASSQASLNQPQHF
v_call: TRBV4-1
j_call: TRBJ1-5
d_call: NA
clone_size: NA
cdr3_length: 14

cdr3_aa: CASSLTGVNGYTF
v_call: TRBV5-1
j_call: TRBJ1-2
d_call: TRBD1
clone_size: NA
cdr3_length: 13

cdr3_aa: CASSSGQGMGLANYGYTF
v_call: TRBV5-4
j_call: TRBJ1-2
d_call: TRBD1
clone_size: NA
cdr3_length: 18

cdr3_aa: CASSQTQGSNTGELFF
v_call: TRBV3-1/TRBV3-2
j_call: TRBJ2-2
d_call: NA
clone_size: NA
cdr3_length: 16